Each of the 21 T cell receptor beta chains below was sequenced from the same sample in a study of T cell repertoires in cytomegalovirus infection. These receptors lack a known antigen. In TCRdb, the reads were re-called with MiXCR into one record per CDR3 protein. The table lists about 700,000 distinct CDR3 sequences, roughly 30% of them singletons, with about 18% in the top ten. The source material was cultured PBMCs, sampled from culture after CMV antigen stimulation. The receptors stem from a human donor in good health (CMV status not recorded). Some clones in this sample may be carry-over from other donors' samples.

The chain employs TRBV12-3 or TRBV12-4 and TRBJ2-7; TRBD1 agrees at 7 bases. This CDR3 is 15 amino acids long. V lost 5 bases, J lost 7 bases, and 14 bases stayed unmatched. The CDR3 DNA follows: TGTGCCAGCAGTACTTATCCCACAGGGGTGAAAGAGCAGTACTTC. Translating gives CASSTYPTGVKEQYF.

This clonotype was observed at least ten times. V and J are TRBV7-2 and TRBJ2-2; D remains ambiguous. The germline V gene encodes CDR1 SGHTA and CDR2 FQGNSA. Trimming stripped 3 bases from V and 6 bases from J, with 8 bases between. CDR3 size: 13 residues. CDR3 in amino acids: CASSFERSGELFF. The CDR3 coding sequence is TGTGCCAGCAGCTTCGAACGGTCCGGGGAGCTGTTTTTT.

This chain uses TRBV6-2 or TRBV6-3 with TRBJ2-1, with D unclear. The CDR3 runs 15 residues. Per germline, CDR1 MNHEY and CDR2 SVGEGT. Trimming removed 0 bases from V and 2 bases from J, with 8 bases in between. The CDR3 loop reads CASSYSARPYNEQFF. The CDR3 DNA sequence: TGTGCCAGCAGTTACTCGGCTAGACCCTACAATGAGCAGTTCTTC.

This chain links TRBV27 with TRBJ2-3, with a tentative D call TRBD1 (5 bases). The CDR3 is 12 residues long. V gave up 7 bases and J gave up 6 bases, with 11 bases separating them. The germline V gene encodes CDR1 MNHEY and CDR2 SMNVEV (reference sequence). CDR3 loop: CASKGPGDTQYF. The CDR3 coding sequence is TGTGCCAGCAAGGGGCCCGGGGATACGCAGTATTTT.

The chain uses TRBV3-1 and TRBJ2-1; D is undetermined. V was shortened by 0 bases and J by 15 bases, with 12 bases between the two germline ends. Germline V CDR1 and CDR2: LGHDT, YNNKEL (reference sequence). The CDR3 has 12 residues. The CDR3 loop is CASSQDRVRAFF. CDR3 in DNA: TGTGCCAGCAGCCAAGATAGGGTAAGGGCGTTCTTC.

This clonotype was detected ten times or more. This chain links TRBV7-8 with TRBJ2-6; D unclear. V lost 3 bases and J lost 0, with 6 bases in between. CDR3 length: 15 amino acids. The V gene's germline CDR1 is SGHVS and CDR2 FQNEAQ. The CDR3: CASSFRVSGANVLTF. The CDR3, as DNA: TGTGCCAGCAGCTTTAGGGTCTCTGGGGCCAACGTCCTGACTTTC.

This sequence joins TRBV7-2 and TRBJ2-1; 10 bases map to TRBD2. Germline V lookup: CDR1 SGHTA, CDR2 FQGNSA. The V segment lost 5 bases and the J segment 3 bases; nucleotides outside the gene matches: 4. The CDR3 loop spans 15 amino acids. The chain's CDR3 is CASSKRTSGYNEQFF. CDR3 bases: TGTGCCAGCAGCAAGCGGACTAGCGGCTACAATGAGCAGTTCTTC. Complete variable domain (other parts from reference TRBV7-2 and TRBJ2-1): GAGVSQSPSNKVTEKGKDVELRCDPISGHTALYWYRQSLGQGLEFLIYFQGNSAPDKSGLPSDRFSAERTGGSVSTLTIQRTQQEDSAVYLCASSKRTSGYNEQFFGPGTRLTVL.

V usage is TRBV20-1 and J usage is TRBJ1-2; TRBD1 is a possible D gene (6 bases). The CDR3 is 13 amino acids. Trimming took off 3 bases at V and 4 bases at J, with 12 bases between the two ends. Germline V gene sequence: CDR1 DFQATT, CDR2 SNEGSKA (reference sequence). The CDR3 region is CSASRQVGYGYTF. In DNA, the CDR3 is TGCAGTGCTAGCCGACAGGTCGGCTATGGCTACACCTTC.

The CDR3 protein is CSVGAGALNTEAFF. Here the CDR3 DNA reads TGCAGCGTTGGGGCAGGGGCCCTGAACACTGAAGCTTTCTTT. The chain combines TRBV29-1 with TRBJ1-1, with D possibly being TRBD1 (6 bases). There are 14 residues in the CDR3. V dropped 4 bases and J dropped 0 bases, with 12 bases sitting between them. Germline CDR1 is SQVTM and CDR2 is ANQGSEA. The variable domain in full, with the rest retrieved from reference TRBV29-1 and TRBJ1-1, is SAVISQKPSRDICQRGTSLTIQCQVDSQVTMMFWYRQQPGQSLTLIATANQGSEATYESGFVIDKFPISRPNLTFSTLTVSNMSPEDSSIYLCSVGAGALNTEAFFGQGTRLTVV.

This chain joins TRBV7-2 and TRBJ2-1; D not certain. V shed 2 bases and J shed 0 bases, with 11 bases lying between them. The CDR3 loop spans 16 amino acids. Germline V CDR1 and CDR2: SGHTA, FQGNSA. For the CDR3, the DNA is TGTGCCAGCAGCTTATTCGGCCAGAGCTCCTACAATGAGCAGTTCTTC. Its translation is CASSLFGQSSYNEQFF.

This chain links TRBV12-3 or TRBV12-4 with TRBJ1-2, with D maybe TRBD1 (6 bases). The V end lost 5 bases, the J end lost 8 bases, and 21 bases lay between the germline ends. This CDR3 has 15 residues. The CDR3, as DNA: TGTGCCAGCAGTGGAACAGGGCGCGCTCGGTGGGGCTACACCTTC. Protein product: CASSGTGRARWGYTF.

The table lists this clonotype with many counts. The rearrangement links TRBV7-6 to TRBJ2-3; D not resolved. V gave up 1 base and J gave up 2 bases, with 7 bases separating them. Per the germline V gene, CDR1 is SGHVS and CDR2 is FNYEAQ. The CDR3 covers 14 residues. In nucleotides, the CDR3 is TGTGCCAGCAGCTTAGAGGCCTCCACAGATACGCAGTATTTT. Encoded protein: CASSLEASTDTQYF.

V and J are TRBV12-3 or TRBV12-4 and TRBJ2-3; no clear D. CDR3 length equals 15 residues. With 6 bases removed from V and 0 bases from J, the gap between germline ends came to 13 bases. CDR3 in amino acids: CASRARTPSTDTQYF. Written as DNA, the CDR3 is TGTGCCAGCAGGGCAAGGACGCCAAGCACAGATACGCAGTATTTT.

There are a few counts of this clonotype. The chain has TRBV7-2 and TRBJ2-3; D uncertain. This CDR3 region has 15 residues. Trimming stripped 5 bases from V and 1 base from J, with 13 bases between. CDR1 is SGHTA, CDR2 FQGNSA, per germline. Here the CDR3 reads CASSQYIVGTDTQYF. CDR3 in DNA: TGTGCCAGCAGCCAATACATAGTAGGCACAGATACGCAGTATTTT.

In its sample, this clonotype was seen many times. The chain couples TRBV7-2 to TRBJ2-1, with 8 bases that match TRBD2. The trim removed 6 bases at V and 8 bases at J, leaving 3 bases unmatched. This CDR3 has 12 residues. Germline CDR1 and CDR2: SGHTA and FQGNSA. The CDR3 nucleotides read TGTGCCAGCAGAACTAGCGGAGATGAGCAGTTCTTC. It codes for CASRTSGDEQFF.

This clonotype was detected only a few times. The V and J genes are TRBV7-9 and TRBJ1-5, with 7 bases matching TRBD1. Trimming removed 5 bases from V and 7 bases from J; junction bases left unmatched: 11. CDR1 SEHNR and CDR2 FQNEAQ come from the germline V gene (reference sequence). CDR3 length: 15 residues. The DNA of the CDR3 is TGTGCCAGCAGCCGAACAGGGGCCCTCGGACAGCCCCAGCATTTT. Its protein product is CASSRTGALGQPQHF.

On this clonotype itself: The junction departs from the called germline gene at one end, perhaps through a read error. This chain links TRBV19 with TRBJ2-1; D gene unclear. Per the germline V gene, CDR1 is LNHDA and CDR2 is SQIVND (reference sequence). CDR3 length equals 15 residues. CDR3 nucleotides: TGTCCCAGTAGTAACGTCCGAGCTTCAGTAAATGAGCAGTTCTTC. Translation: CPSSNVRASVNEQFF.

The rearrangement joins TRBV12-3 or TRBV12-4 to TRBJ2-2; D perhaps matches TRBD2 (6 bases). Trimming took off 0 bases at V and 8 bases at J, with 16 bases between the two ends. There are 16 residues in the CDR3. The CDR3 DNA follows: TGTGCCAGCAGTTTAGCGGCTAGCGCTAGTGGGGGGGAGCTGTTTTTT. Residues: CASSLAASASGGELFF.

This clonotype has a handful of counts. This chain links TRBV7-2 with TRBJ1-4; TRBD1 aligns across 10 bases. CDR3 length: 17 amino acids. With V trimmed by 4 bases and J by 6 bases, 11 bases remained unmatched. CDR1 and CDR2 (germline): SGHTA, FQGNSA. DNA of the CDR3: TGTGCCAGCAGCTCCCTTTACCGGGACAGGGGTGATGAAAAACTGTTTTTT. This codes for CASSSLYRDRGDEKLFF.

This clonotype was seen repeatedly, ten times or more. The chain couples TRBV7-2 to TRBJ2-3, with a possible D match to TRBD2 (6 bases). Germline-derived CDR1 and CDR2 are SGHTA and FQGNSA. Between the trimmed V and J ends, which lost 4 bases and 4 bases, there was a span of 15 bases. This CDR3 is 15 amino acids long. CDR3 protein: CASSSSGPGADTQYF. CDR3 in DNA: TGTGCCAGCAGCTCGAGCGGGCCGGGGGCAGATACGCAGTATTTT.

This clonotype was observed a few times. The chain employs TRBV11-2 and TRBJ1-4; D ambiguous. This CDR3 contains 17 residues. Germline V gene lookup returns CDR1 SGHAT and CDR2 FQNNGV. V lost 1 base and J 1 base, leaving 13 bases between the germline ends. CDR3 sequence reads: CASSLAVGSITNEKLFF. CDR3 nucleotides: TGTGCCAGCAGCTTAGCCGTCGGGAGCATAACTAATGAAAAACTGTTTTTT.